Listed below are T cell receptor beta chains from one sample, sequenced in a study of regulatory T cells in long-lasting Graves disease. TCRdb passed the multiplex PCR reads through MiXCR, listing each CDR3 protein once. In the table there are some 280,000 distinct CDR3 sequences, 22% of which are singletons. The specimen comprised peripheral blood mononuclear cells (PBMCs), sampled when the disease was refractory, from a patient treated with antithyroid drugs. The receptors shown here come from a female donor with Graves disease. Both conserved end residues are part of each CDR3. Each record gives: J gene, D gene, V gene, clone size, CDR3 protein, CDR3 DNA. A D gene is named only where the DNA matches it firmly. Not every row has a clone size; where given, it reads once, few, many or a size class.

TRBJ2-7 | TRBD2 | TRBV4-1 | NA | CASSQVLAGSGEQYF | TGCGCCAGCAGCCAAGTACTAGCGGGCTCCGGGGAGCAGTACTTC
TRBJ1-1 | NA | TRBV30 | many | CAWSVGVGDTEAFF | TGTGCCTGGAGTGTAGGAGTAGGGGACACTGAAGCTTTCTTT
TRBJ2-7 | TRBD1 | TRBV6-1 | NA | CASSYGDRGWYEQYF | TGTGCCAGCAGTTACGGGGACAGGGGTTGGTACGAGCAGTACTTC
TRBJ2-7 | TRBD2 | TRBV7-9 | NA | CASSLQNIAGYEQYF | TGTGCCAGCAGCTTACAGAACATAGCGGGCTACGAGCAGTACTTC
TRBJ1-1 | NA | TRBV13 | NA | CASSLRQGESVFF | TGTGCCAGCAGCTTGCGTCAGGGTGAATCTGTCTTCTTT
TRBJ2-5 | NA | TRBV29-1 | NA | CSESTGSETQYF | TGCAGCGAAAGTACAGGGTCCGAGACCCAGTACTTC
TRBJ1-1 | NA | TRBV19 | NA | CASSMLGRVSTEAFF | TGTGCCAGTAGTATGTTGGGCAGGGTAAGCACTGAAGCTTTCTTT
TRBJ1-1 | NA | TRBV6-5 | many | CASSYGGLRDLLSPNTEAFF | TGTGCCAGCAGTTACGGGGGATTAAGGGACCTTTTGTCACCGAACACTGAAGCTTTCTTT
TRBJ1-2 | TRBD1 | TRBV4-2 | NA | CASSQVTIQDYQQGPRGYTF | TGTGCCAGCAGCCAAGTAACGATTCAGGATTATCAACAGGGGCCGCGGGGCTACACCTTC
TRBJ2-5 | NA | TRBV6-2/TRBV6-3 | few | CASSYDSPGTQYF | TGTGCCAGCAGTTACGACAGCCCGGGGACCCAGTACTTC
TRBJ1-1 | NA | TRBV7-9 | NA | CASSLDWAGAEAFF | TGTGCCAGCAGCTTAGATTGGGCAGGGGCTGAAGCTTTCTTT
TRBJ2-4 | NA | TRBV7-2 | NA | CASSERGAKNIQYF | TGTGCCAGCAGTGAAAGAGGGGCCAAAAACATTCAGTACTTC
TRBJ1-2 | NA | TRBV3-1 | many | CASSAITNYGYTF | TGTGCCAGCAGCGCTATCACGAACTATGGCTACACCTTC
TRBJ2-7 | NA | TRBV5-1 | NA | CASSLAGLSSSYEQYF | TGCGCCAGCAGCTTGGCGGGACTGAGCAGCTCCTACGAGCAGTACTTC
TRBJ1-6 | TRBD1 | TRBV4-3 | NA | CASSQAWDREGSPLHF | TGCGCCAGCAGCCAAGCCTGGGACAGGGAGGGTTCACCCCTCCACTTT
TRBJ2-2 | NA | TRBV13 | NA | CASTLTGSTGELFF | TGTGCCAGCACCCTGACTGGATCCACCGGGGAGCTGTTTTTT
TRBJ2-3 | TRBD1 | TRBV15 | NA | CATSRVRGTGGDYASTDTQYF | TGTGCCACCAGCAGAGTTCGAGGGACAGGGGGCGATTACGCTAGCACAGATACGCAGTATTTT
TRBJ1-4 | NA | TRBV10-2 | NA | CASSVWGNNEKLFF | TGCGCCAGCAGTGTTTGGGGGAATAATGAAAAACTGTTTTTT
TRBJ2-7 | NA | TRBV20-1 | many | CSARVQGQTYEQYF | TGCAGTGCTAGAGTTCAAGGACAGACCTACGAGCAGTACTTC
TRBJ1-3 | NA | TRBV10-3 | NA | CAISGQSSGNTIYF | TGTGCCATCAGTGGGCAGAGCTCTGGAAACACCATATATTTT
TRBJ1-2 | TRBD1 | TRBV30 | many | CAWSVQGSYGYTF | TGTGCCTGGAGTGTACAGGGGTCCTATGGCTACACCTTC
TRBJ2-7 | TRBD2 | TRBV12-3/TRBV12-4 | NA | CASRNLSGMSYEQYF | TGTGCCAGCCGAAACCTTAGCGGGATGTCGTACGAGCAGTACTTC
TRBJ1-5 | NA | TRBV4-2 | NA | CASSQEEDYQPQHF | TGTGCCAGCAGCCAAGAGGAGGATTATCAGCCCCAGCATTTT
TRBJ2-5 | TRBD1 | TRBV24-1 | many | CATSDPRNLDRAQETQYF | TGTGCCACCAGTGATCCGCGAAACCTGGACAGGGCCCAAGAGACCCAGTACTTC
TRBJ2-4 | NA | TRBV7-9 | NA | CASSPSDIQYF | TGTGCCAGCAGCCCGAGCGACATTCAGTACTTC
TRBJ1-2 | NA | TRBV7-8 | many | CASRETGVSYGYTF | TGTGCCAGCAGGGAAACAGGTGTGAGCTATGGCTACACCTTC
TRBJ1-4 | NA | TRBV3-1 | many | CASSQGAQYEKLFF | TGTGCCAGCAGCCAGGGGGCGCAGTATGAAAAACTGTTTTTT
TRBJ1-6 | TRBD1 | TRBV12-3/TRBV12-4 | many | CASSFQGVGSPLHF | TGTGCCAGCAGTTTTCAGGGGGTAGGATCACCCCTCCACTTT
TRBJ2-2 | NA | TRBV12-3/TRBV12-4 | NA | CASSLVQGNHPGELFF | TGTGCCAGCAGTTTGGTGCAGGGGAATCATCCCGGGGAGCTGTTTTTT
TRBJ2-7 | TRBD1 | TRBV7-9 | few | CASSLARGTGAYEQYF | TGTGCCAGCAGCTTAGCGCGTGGGACAGGGGCCTACGAGCAGTACTTC
TRBJ2-5 | TRBD2 | TRBV28 | many | CASSLGLADQETQYF | TGTGCCAGCAGTTTGGGGCTAGCGGATCAAGAGACCCAGTACTTC
TRBJ1-1 | NA | TRBV6-1 | NA | CASTTRTENTEAFF | TGTGCCAGCACCACTAGGACAGAGAACACTGAAGCTTTCTTT
TRBJ1-5 | TRBD1 | TRBV6-2/TRBV6-3 | few | CASSYLTGGNQPQHF | TGTGCCAGCAGTTACCTAACAGGGGGAAATCAGCCCCAGCATTTT
TRBJ2-7 | TRBD2 | TRBV5-1 | many | CASSLVTSGGYEQYF | TGCGCCAGCAGCTTGGTAACTAGCGGGGGCTACGAGCAGTACTTC
TRBJ1-5 | TRBD1 | TRBV28 | few | CASNRDRGDYQPQHF | TGTGCCAGCAACCGGGACAGGGGCGACTATCAGCCCCAGCATTTT
TRBJ2-2 | NA | TRBV29-1 | NA | CSVVFTNQEWGTGELFF | TGCAGCGTTGTTTTCACAAACCAGGAGTGGGGCACCGGGGAGCTGTTTTTT
TRBJ2-4 | TRBD2 | TRBV7-2 | NA | CASSLASGGENIQYF | TGTGCCAGCAGCTTAGCTAGCGGGGGAGAAAACATTCAGTACTTC
TRBJ1-5 | NA | TRBV5-5 | NA | CASSLHRISDSNQPQHF | TGTGCCAGCAGCTTGCACAGAATTAGCGATAGCAATCAGCCCCAGCATTTT
TRBJ1-1 | NA | TRBV6-2/TRBV6-3 | few | CASSYTENTEAFF | TGTGCCAGCAGTTACACGGAGAACACTGAAGCTTTCTTT
TRBJ1-3 | NA | TRBV20-1 | many | CSAVDRNSGNTIYF | TGCAGTGCTGTGGACAGAAACTCTGGAAACACCATATATTTT
TRBJ2-5 | NA | TRBV20-1 | NA | CSAYKTGRETQYF | TGCAGTGCTTACAAGACTGGCCGGGAGACCCAGTACTTC
TRBJ1-2 | NA | TRBV4-1 | few | CASSQDEGEIYGYTF | TGCGCCAGCAGCCAAGATGAGGGGGAGATCTATGGCTACACCTTC